This record concerns one T cell receptor (beta chain) sequence. The germline V gene has CDR1 SGHAT and CDR2 FQNNGV. J gave up 1 base and V 4 bases, and 3 bases lay outside the gene matches. The CDR3 consists of 16 residues. The data were obtained in a study of T-cell reconstitution after alpha-beta-depleted transplantation in children. Library preparation (for TCRbeta) was performed with unique molecular identifiers. TCRdb reprocessed the PCR reads with MiXCR, giving one entry per CDR3 protein. The table lists around 700,000 distinct CDR3 sequences, approximately 14% of them singletons. The TCR originated in a girl aged 2 to 9 with congenital amegakaryocytic thrombocytopenia, due to receive a stem cell transplant. V gene TRBV11-2 combines with J gene TRBJ2-5; 13 bases line up with TRBD2. This specimen consisted of PBMCs, obtained before TCRalphabeta/CD19-depleted stem cell transplant. The CDR3 coding sequence is TGTGCCAGCAGCTCCCGACTAGCGGGAGGCCAAGAGACCCAGTACTTC. Translating gives CASSSRLAGGQETQYF.